The rows below give T cell receptor beta chains drawn from one sample of a study of T cell clones after liver transplantation. Method: immunoSEQ multiplex PCR; TCRdb's copy keeps in-frame clones and lacks some. The sample comprises under 90,000 clones, 80% of which are singletons, and around 0.66% rests with the top ten. The sample here was CD4+ T cells from blood, taken before liver transplant. The receptors were sampled from a human donor who received a liver transplant. CDR3s include the opening cysteine and the closing phenylalanine or tryptophan. A D gene is named only where the DNA matches it firmly. The size field is filled for only some rows; it gives once, few, many or a size class.

clone_size,j_call,v_call,d_call,cdr3_nt,cdr3_aa
-,TRBJ1-3,TRBV7-9,-,TGTGCCAGCAGCTCACAAGCGGCTGGAAACACCATATATTTT,CASSSQAAGNTIYF
-,TRBJ1-5,TRBV4-1,-,TGCGCCAGCAGCCAAGGGATTAAGGGTGCGCGTCAGCCCCAGCATTTT,CASSQGIKGARQPQHF
-,TRBJ1-4,TRBV30,TRBD1,TGTGCCTGGAATCTCGGGACAGGTCGCAAGGGGGGTGAAAAACTGTTTTTT,CAWNLGTGRKGGEKLFF
-,TRBJ1-5,TRBV7-8,TRBD1,TGTGCCAGCAGCCCCCCCCTTCGGACAGGGGGCCTTCAGCCCCAGCATTTT,CASSPPLRTGGLQPQHF
-,TRBJ2-7,TRBV27,TRBD1,TGTGCCAGCAGTTTAATGACAGGGTCCTACGAGCAGTACTTC,CASSLMTGSYEQYF
few,TRBJ2-5,TRBV7-2,-,TGTGCCAGCAGCTTATATGGGGGAGAGGAGACCCAGTACTTC,CASSLYGGEETQYF
-,TRBJ1-2,TRBV11-2,-,TGTGCCAGCAGCTTTCGGGACATGTATGGCTACACCTTC,CASSFRDMYGYTF
-,TRBJ1-2,TRBV7-2,-,TGTGCCAGCAGCCGGGCAGAGGTCTATGGCTACACCTTC,CASSRAEVYGYTF
-,TRBJ2-3,TRBV5-1,-,TGCGCCAGCAGGTTCGGCAGCACAGATACGCAGTATTTT,CASRFGSTDTQYF
-,TRBJ1-2,TRBV6-6,-,TGTGCCGCCGACTCTACCGATAACTATGGCTACACCTTC,CAADSTDNYGYTF
-,TRBJ1-1,TRBV18,-,TGTGCCAGCTCACCACCGGTGTACACTGAAGCTTTCTTT,CASSPPVYTEAFF
-,TRBJ1-6,TRBV11-2,-,TGTGCCAGCAGCTTAAGCGGATATAATTCACCCCTCCACTTT,CASSLSGYNSPLHF
-,TRBJ2-3,TRBV5-1,TRBD2,TGCGCCAGCAGCTACTCCGGACTAGACACAGATACGCAGTATTTT,CASSYSGLDTDTQYF
-,TRBJ2-3,TRBV29-1,-,TGCAGCGTCGAACCGGGACTGGCCACAGATACGCAGTATTTT,CSVEPGLATDTQYF
-,TRBJ2-5,TRBV5-1,TRBD2,TGCGCCAGCACGGGGGAGGGACAAGAGACCCAGTACTTC,CASTGEGQETQYF
-,TRBJ2-5,TRBV5-4,-,TGTGCCAGCAGCTTGGCGGGTGGGGGGATTGAGACCCAGTACTTC,CASSLAGGGIETQYF
-,TRBJ1-2,TRBV10-3,-,TGTGCCATCAGTGAGTCGGTGGCAGGGGCACATGGCTACACCTTC,CAISESVAGAHGYTF
-,TRBJ2-7,TRBV5-6,TRBD2,TGTGCCAGCAGCACACGATTAGCGGGAGCGGGCGAGCAGTACTTC,CASSTRLAGAGEQYF
few,TRBJ2-2,TRBV5-4,TRBD2,TGTGCCAGCAGCTGGACTAGCGGGAGGGCCTATACCGGGGAGCTGTTTTTT,CASSWTSGRAYTGELFF
-,TRBJ2-2,TRBV6-4,TRBD2,TGTGCCAGCAGGCGGGGGATGAACACCGGGGAGCTGTTTTTT,CASRRGMNTGELFF
-,TRBJ1-2,TRBV11-3,TRBD1,TGTGCCAGCAGCTCAACCGGACAGGGGAAAAGCTACACCTTC,CASSSTGQGKSYTF
-,TRBJ2-1,TRBV5-4,-,TGTGCCAGCAGCTTGATCACCCCCTACAATGAGCAGTTCTTC,CASSLITPYNEQFF
-,TRBJ1-5,TRBV27,-,TGTGCCAGCAGTTTTCCCGCCCTTCCCAATCAGCCCCAGCATTTT,CASSFPALPNQPQHF
-,TRBJ1-1,TRBV7-2,TRBD1,TGTGCCAGCAGCTTAGGAGGGGGCGGAGCGCGTGAAGCTTTCTTT,CASSLGGGGAREAFF
few,TRBJ1-2,TRBV5-4,-,TGTGCCAGCAGCTTGGGCAGGGGAAGGCTAGACTATGGCTACACCTTC,CASSLGRGRLDYGYTF
-,TRBJ1-3,TRBV7-7,-,TGTGCCAGCAGCCCAGCCCTAGGGGGATTTGGAAACACCATATATTTT,CASSPALGGFGNTIYF
-,TRBJ1-1,TRBV27,-,TGTGCCAGCACCTCCCCCTCGGTGGGTAAACACACTGAAGCTTTCTTT,CASTSPSVGKHTEAFF
-,TRBJ1-2,TRBV28,-,TGTGCCAGCAGTGAACAGGGAAGGAACTATGGCTACACCTTC,CASSEQGRNYGYTF
few,TRBJ1-2,TRBV9,-,TGTGCCAGCAGCGGGGGGACGCGGGGCTACACCTTC,CASSGGTRGYTF
-,TRBJ1-1,TRBV18,-,TGTGCCAGCTCACCTGCCATGAACACTGAAGCTTTCTTT,CASSPAMNTEAFF
-,TRBJ2-3,TRBV10-3,-,TGTGCCATCAGCGGACTTTTCTTCTTCACAGATACGCAGTATTTT,CAISGLFFFTDTQYF
-,TRBJ2-3,TRBV2,-,TGTGCCAGCAGCGGACGGGGATGGTCAGATACGCAGTATTTT,CASSGRGWSDTQYF
-,TRBJ1-1,TRBV4-2,-,TGTGCCAGCAGCTCCCAGACAGTGAAGAACACTGAAGCTTTCTTT,CASSSQTVKNTEAFF
-,TRBJ1-1,TRBV5-1,-,TGCGCCAGCAGCTTGGATGGGCTACCACCTGAAGCTTTCTTT,CASSLDGLPPEAFF
-,TRBJ2-1,TRBV7-2,-,TGTGCCAGCAGCCCAAGCGCCGCCTACAATGAGCAGTTCTTC,CASSPSAAYNEQFF
-,TRBJ2-2,TRBV19,TRBD2,TGTGCCAGTAGTACACGGACTAGCGGGATCACCGGGGAGCTGTTTTTT,CASSTRTSGITGELFF
-,TRBJ2-2,TRBV16,TRBD1,TGTGCCAGCAGTGGACAGGCGAACACCGGGGAGCTGTTTTTT,CASSGQANTGELFF
-,TRBJ1-2,TRBV10-3,-,TGTGCCATCAGCCGGGACCCTAACTCCTATGGCTACACCTTC,CAISRDPNSYGYTF
-,TRBJ1-3,TRBV5-1,TRBD1,TGCGCCAGCAGCTTGGGAGGGGGCTACTCTGGAAACACCATATATTTT,CASSLGGGYSGNTIYF
-,TRBJ2-3,TRBV4-3,TRBD2,TGCGCCAGCAGCCAAGGGGGACTAGCGGGAATCACAGATACGCAGTATTTT,CASSQGGLAGITDTQYF
once,TRBJ2-1,TRBV11-1,TRBD1,TGTGCCAGCAGCCCCCCTGGACTGACAGGGGCGGTCAATGAGCAGTTCTTC,CASSPPGLTGAVNEQFF
-,TRBJ2-6,TRBV7-2,TRBD2,TGTGCCAGCAGCCACGGACTAGCGGGAGTGGCTGGGGCCAACGTCCTGACTTTC,CASSHGLAGVAGANVLTF
-,TRBJ2-1,TRBV19,-,TGTGCCAGTAGTAGGGGCAGGGGAACATACAATGAGCAGTTCTTC,CASSRGRGTYNEQFF
-,TRBJ1-5,TRBV4-1,-,TGCGCCAGCAGCCAAGATCCGGGGGATCAGCCCCAGCATTTT,CASSQDPGDQPQHF
-,TRBJ2-1,TRBV18,-,TGTGCCAGCTCACCATTAGATGAGCAGTTCTTC,CASSPLDEQFF
-,TRBJ2-5,TRBV2,TRBD1,TGTGCCAGCAGTGGAGGGACAGGAGAAGAGACCCAGTACTTC,CASSGGTGEETQYF
-,TRBJ2-1,TRBV10-3,-,TGTGCCATCAGTGAACTAAACCCCCAATACAATGAGCAGTTCTTC,CAISELNPQYNEQFF
few,TRBJ2-7,TRBV2,-,TGTGCCAGCAGCCTCGGGTTCCCTGCCTACGAGCAGTACTTC,CASSLGFPAYEQYF
-,TRBJ1-2,TRBV7-2,-,TGTGCCAGCAGCTTAGCGGCACAGGGTGGCTATGGCTACACCTTC,CASSLAAQGGYGYTF